This T cell receptor (beta chain) was obtained from a study of T cell repertoires in cytomegalovirus infection (dated by TCRdb to the late 2010s). Context from the whole study: Donor HLA type was relevant to the analysis, because carriage of CMV infection together with the matching HLA type was indicated by public TCR beta signatures. Here is what the overall study found, with its caveats: In the ex vivo response, HLA-C-restricted CMV-specific TCR beta clonotypes were dominant, and in two of eight donors the single most frequent clonotype came from this HLA-C-restricted group. In both this cohort and an independent cohort of 350 or so donors, the cumulative frequency of public TCR beta family members distinguished carriers of CMV infection plus the relevant HLA type.

On this clonotype: What this receptor recognizes is not known. Base qualities are missing; no much larger clone stands one base away.

For sequencing, an Illumina HiSeq 1500 was employed. TCRdb ran its own pipeline on the public reads, namely fastp trimming at Q25 and MiXCR clone calling, and kept in-frame beta chains. Rows are combined by CDR3 protein, so each entry shows the most common genes and DNA. The sample profile shows about 490,000 distinct CDR3 sequences; 16% of them were found once. About 24% of the sample goes to the ten largest clones. Clipping removes 1 base from V and 4 bases from J, with 9 as the unmatched junction base count. The CDR3 runs 17 amino acids, cysteine and phenylalanine included. Only the CDR3 region is kept as DNA, spanning 51 bases read in frame from base 1. Looking up the germline V gene yields CDR1 LGHNA and CDR2 YNFKEQ.

The sequence is built from TRBV4-2 and TRBJ2-1, with TRBD2 identical over 8 junction bases. The TCR comes from a human donor in good health (CMV status not recorded). Some clones in this sample may be carry-over from other donors' samples. Sequencing was carried out using CD8+ T cells from PBMCs. The CDR3 amino acid sequence is: CASSQGGLLAGYNEQFF. The sequenced DNA is TGTGCCAGCAGCCAAGGCGGGTTGCTAGCGGGTTACAATGAGCAGTTCTTC.